This T cell receptor (beta chain) was recorded in a study of metastatic and nonmetastatic thyroid tumors. Turning to the study itself: Repertoires were compared across blood and tumor or nodule tissue from malignant and benign thyroid patients.

No patient received treatment before thyroid surgery. TCRdb re-analyzed the PCR reads through MiXCR. The table includes 15,000 to 20,000 clones, approximately 31% detected once. The ends were cut back, 0 bases at V and 7 bases at J, with 1 base in the middle. This CDR3 contains 11 residues. CDR1 and CDR2 (germline): MGHDK, SYGVNS. This clone was recorded at least ten times. Its antigen remains unknown. The study's findings and limits: Across blood and tumor, TCR beta diversity in malignant thyroid tumors was reportedly significantly higher than in benign nodules.

Sequencing was carried out using blood. The chain combines TRBV25-1 with TRBJ2-1; D is unclear. This TCR was recovered from a female donor with papillary thyroid cancer or a benign thyroid nodule (not recorded which). Some clones in this sample may be carry-over from other donors' samples. The CDR3 reads CASSEYNEQFF. CDR3 bases: TGTGCCAGCAGTGAATATAATGAGCAGTTCTTC.